The following is a T cell receptor (beta chain) sequence with its context. This sample is drawn from a study of control samples from healthy donors and cancer patients. Data came from immunoSEQ multiplex PCR; TCRdb stores just in-frame clones and leaves some out. This sample yields about 130,000 clones, of which approximately 92% are seen a single time; roughly 2.7% belongs to the top ten. The sequence was collected from a man in his forties in good health. Sequences were obtained from blood.

The CDR3: CASSRTSGTRKTDTQYF. CDR3 nucleotides: TGTGCCAGCAGCCGCACCTCGGGGACCAGGAAGACAGATACGCAGTATTTT. The chain combines TRBV3-1 (or the pseudogene TRBV3-2) with TRBJ2-3; D tentatively fits TRBD1 or TRBD2 (5 bases each). Germline values: CDR1 LGHDT, CDR2 YNNKEL (reference sequence). V lost 4 bases and J lost 3, with 20 bases in between. The CDR3 runs 17 residues.